The source of this T cell receptor beta chain is a study of T cells in women clearing cervical HPV infection (dated by TCRdb to about 2018). Regarding the research as a whole: Cases were 20 to 25 women with histologically confirmed HPV16-related CIN3 or worse, including a couple of invasive cancers. Median age was about 30 years in cases versus 37 to 40 in controls, and baseline characteristics did not differ significantly. Cases and controls were matched on year of sample collection and on age within five years. Among cases, blood sampling occurred a median of 149 days after lesion detection, with an interquartile range of about 80 to 210 days. The exploratory proof-of-principle case-control study was nested within the Guanacaste HPV Natural History Study in Costa Rica and compared TCR repertoires across cervical HPV16 outcomes. The parent cohort enrolled 10,049 women aged 18 or older in Guanacaste, Costa Rica, in 1993 to 1994 and followed the women for around seven years. Since HLA typing was available for only a few women, HLA type could not be ruled out as a confounder. The controls were about 25 women whose single incident HPV16 infection cleared within 12 months with no development of precancer or cancer. Five blinded duplicates per group were added as quality controls, so that about 60 samples were obtained: 50 or so participants and some 10 replicates. Blood from cases was drawn at the visit where the lesion was first identified, while blood from controls was drawn once the infection was no longer detected. The investigation overall reported the following: Across sequencing depths, CIN3+ cases showed significantly higher TCR repertoire richness than controls, but evenness did not differ between the groups. Cases were distinguished from controls with an estimated AUC of approximately 0.8 by random forest classifiers combining richness and V gene abundances. Cases had lower TRBV6-7 relative abundance than controls (approximately 0.1% versus 0.16%; Bonferroni P = 0.0008). Because the number of T cells in each sample was unknown, differences in richness could reflect differing T-cell content rather than repertoire biology. Whether associations preceded infection or resulted from infection could not be shown with the cross-sectional design, and effector/memory subsets and HPV-specific T cells were not isolated.

To note about this clone: Its target antigen remains unknown. The CDR3 end falls 3 residues outside the read, so it is completed with the germline J gene.

TCR beta CDR3 regions were amplified by multiplex PCR from an average of about 1,300 ng genomic DNA per sample using the immunoSEQ assay. Primer bias was corrected in the assay by using a complete synthetic TCR repertoire to establish an amplification baseline. The amplicons were sequenced on the Illumina platform. Concerning the study's data processing: Sequence errors were corrected by clustering with frequency ratios and a modified nearest-neighbor algorithm, and the sequences were then analyzed in the immunoSEQ Analyzer using IMGT gene definitions. At each rarefaction depth, TCR richness and evenness were averaged across 20 rarefaction repeats, and samples with fewer sequences than that depth were excluded. Relative abundances of V, D and J genes were compared between groups using Wilcoxon rank sum tests, with FDR correction applied. In the blinded duplicates, the intraclass correlation was roughly 96% for TCR richness and averaged 76.4% across around 66 gene segments. This is the immuneACCESS table as TCRdb keeps it, with only in-frame sequences that have V and J called. A part of the clones is gone; compared with another copy, unresolved V genes explain less than half, and the rest is unexplained. From that table come the V and J calls and clone size; the DNA was used to work out D and trimming. The table for this sample shows 25,000 to 35,000 clones. Approximately 4.2% of the sample lies in the top ten.

Every participant had a single incident cervical HPV16 infection, and prevalent HPV16 infections were excluded. Cervical HPV DNA was detected with MY09/MY11 PCR, and genotyping was done with dot-blot hybridization. More than 14 mL of heparinized blood were centrifuged, and the buffy coat was split into aliquots, frozen at -30 degrees C, and then kept at -80 degrees C. Genomic DNA was extracted from buffy coat specimens using QIAGEN kits. The CDR3 holds 15 amino acids from the cysteine to the phenylalanine. The CDR3 was read in part: 36 bases, with the frame set at base 1. Looking up the germline V gene yields CDR1 SGHTA and CDR2 FQGNSA. V is clipped by 5 bases and J by 1 base, and the sequence between their germline boundaries is 14 bases long.

The chain is made from TRBV7-2 and TRBJ1-2, with a tentative D gene TRBD1 over 6 matching bases. Sequenced input: blood buffy coat. The clonotype was recovered from a woman aged 18 to 75 with a cervical HPV16 infection that either progressed to CIN3+ or cleared (not recorded which). The sequenced part of the CDR3 DNA is TGTGCCAGCAGCCTCCAGGACAGTTTTAACTATGGC. Its amino acids are CASSLQDSFNYG. The full CDR3 is CASSLQDSFNYGYTF.